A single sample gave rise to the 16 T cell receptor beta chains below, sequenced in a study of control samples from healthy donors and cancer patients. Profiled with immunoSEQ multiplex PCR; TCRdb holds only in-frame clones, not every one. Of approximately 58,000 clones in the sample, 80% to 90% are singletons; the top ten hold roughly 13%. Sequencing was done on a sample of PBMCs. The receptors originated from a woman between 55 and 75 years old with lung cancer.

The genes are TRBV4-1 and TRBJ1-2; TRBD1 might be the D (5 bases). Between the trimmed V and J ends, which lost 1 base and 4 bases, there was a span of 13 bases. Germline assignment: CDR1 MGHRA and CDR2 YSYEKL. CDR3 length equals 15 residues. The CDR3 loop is CASSQVGTDTYGYTF. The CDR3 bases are TGCGCCAGCAGCCAAGTTGGGACCGACACCTATGGCTACACCTTC.

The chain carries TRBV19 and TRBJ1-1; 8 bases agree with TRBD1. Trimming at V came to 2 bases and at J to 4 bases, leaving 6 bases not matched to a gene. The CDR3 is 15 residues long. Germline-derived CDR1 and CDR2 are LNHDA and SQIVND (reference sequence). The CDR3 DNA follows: TGTGCCAGTAGTATATCGACAGGGGCGGGCACTGAAGCTTTCTTT. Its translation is CASSISTGAGTEAFF. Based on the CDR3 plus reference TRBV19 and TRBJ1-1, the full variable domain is DGGITQSPKYLFRKEGQNVTLSCEQNLNHDAMYWYRQDPGQGLRLIYYSQIVNDFQKGDIAEGYSVSREKKESFPLTVTSAQKNPTAFYLCASSISTGAGTEAFFGQGTRLTVV.

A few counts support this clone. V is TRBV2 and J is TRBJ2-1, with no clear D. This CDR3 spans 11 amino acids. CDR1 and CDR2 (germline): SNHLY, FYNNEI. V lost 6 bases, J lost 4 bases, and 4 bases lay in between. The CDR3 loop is CASRIYNEQFF. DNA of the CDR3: TGTGCCAGCAGAATTTACAATGAGCAGTTCTTC.

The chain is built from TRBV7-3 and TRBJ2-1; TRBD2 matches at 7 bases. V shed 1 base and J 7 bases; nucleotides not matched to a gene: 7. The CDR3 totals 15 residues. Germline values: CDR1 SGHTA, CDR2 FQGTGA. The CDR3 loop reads CASSLNPTSKNEQFF. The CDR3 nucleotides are TGTGCCAGCAGCTTAAACCCGACTAGCAAGAATGAGCAGTTCTTC.

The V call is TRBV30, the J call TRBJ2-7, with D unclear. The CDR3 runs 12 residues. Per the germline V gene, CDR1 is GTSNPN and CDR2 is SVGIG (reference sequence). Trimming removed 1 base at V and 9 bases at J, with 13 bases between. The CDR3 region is CAWSGAASGQYF. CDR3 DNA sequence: TGTGCCTGGAGTGGGGCGGCGTCAGGGCAGTACTTC.

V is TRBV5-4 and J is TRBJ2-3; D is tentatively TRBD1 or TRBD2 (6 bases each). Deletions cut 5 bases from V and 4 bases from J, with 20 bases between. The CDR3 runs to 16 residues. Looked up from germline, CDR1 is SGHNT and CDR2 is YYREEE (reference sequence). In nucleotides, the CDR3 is TGTGCCAGCAGTTACGGGGGCCCTGGTGGGGCAGATACGCAGTATTTT. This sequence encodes CASSYGGPGGADTQYF. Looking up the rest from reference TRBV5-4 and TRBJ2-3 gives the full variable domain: ETGVTQSPTHLIKTRGQQVTLRCSSQSGHNTVSWYQQALGQGPQFIFQYYREEENGRGNFPPRFSGLQFPNYSSELNVNALELDDSALYLCASSYGGPGGADTQYFGPGTRLTVL.

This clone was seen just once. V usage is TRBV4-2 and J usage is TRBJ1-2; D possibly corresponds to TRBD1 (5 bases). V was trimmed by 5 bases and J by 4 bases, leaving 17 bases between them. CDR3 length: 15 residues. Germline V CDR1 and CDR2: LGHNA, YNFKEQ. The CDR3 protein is CASSVGTAGIYGYTF. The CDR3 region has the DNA TGTGCCAGCAGCGTCGGGACCGCGGGAATCTATGGCTACACCTTC.

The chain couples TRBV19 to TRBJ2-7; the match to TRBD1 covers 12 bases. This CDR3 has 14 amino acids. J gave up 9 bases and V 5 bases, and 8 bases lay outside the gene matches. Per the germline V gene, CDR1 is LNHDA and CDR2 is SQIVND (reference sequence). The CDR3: CASSPGTGGARQYF. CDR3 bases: TGTGCCAGTAGTCCAGGGACAGGGGGCGCGAGGCAGTACTTC.

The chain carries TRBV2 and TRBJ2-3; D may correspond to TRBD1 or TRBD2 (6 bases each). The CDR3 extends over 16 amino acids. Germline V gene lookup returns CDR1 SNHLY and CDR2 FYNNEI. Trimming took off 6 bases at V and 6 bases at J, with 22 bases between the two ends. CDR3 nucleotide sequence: TGTGCCAGCAGGGTTCTGGGGGGCCAGGGTGGTGATACGCAGTATTTT. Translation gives CASRVLGGQGGDTQYF.

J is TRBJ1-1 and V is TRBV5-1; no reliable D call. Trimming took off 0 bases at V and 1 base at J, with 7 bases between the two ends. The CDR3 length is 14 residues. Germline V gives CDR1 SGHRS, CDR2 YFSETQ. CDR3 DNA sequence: TGCGCCAGCAGCTTGGACAGTTGGAACACTGAAGCTTTCTTT. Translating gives CASSLDSWNTEAFF.

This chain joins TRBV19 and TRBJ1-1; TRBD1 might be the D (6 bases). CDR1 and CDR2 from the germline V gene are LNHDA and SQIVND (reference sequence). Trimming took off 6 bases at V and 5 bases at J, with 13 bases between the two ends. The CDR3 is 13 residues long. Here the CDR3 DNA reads TGTGCCAGTAGCCTGGGGGCGCGGACTGAAGCTTTCTTT. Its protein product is CASSLGARTEAFF. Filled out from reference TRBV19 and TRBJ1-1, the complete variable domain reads DGGITQSPKYLFRKEGQNVTLSCEQNLNHDAMYWYRQDPGQGLRLIYYSQIVNDFQKGDIAEGYSVSREKKESFPLTVTSAQKNPTAFYLCASSLGARTEAFFGQGTRLTVV.

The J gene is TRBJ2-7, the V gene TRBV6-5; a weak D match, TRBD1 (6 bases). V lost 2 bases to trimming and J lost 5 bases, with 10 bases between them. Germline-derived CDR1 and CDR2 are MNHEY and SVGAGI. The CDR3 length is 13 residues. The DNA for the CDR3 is TGTGCCAGCAGTTACGGACAGCCCCACGAGCAGTACTTC. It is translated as CASSYGQPHEQYF.

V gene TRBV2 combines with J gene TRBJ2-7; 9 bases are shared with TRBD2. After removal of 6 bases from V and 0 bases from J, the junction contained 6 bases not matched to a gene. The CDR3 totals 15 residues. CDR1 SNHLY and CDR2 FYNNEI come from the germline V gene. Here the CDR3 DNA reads TGTGCCAGCAGGGCGACTAGCGGATACTCCTACGAGCAGTACTTC. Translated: CASRATSGYSYEQYF.

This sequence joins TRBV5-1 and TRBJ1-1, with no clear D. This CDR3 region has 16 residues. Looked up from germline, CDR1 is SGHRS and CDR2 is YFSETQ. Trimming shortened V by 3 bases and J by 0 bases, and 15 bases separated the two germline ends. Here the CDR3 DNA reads TGCGCCAGCAGCTCAATTGGTCAGCCGATGAACACTGAAGCTTTCTTT. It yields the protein CASSSIGQPMNTEAFF.

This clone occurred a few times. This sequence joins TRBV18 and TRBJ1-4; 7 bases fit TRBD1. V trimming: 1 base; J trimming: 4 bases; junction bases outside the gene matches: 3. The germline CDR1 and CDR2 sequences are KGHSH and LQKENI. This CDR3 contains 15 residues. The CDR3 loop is CASSPRDSDNEKLFF. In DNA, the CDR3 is TGTGCCAGCTCACCACGGGACAGCGATAATGAAAAACTGTTTTTT.

CDR3 sequence (DNA): TGTGCCAGCTCACCAGGCTTGGACGGCAACACTGAAGCTTTCTTT. Residues: CASSPGLDGNTEAFF. The V and J genes are TRBV18 and TRBJ1-1, with unresolved D. V shed 2 bases and J shed 2 bases, with 12 bases lying between them. The V gene's germline CDR1 is KGHSH and CDR2 LQKENI. The length of the CDR3 is 15 residues.